The 10 T cell receptor beta chains in this list originate from one sample, sequenced in a study of blood T cells in healthy people across ages. With a J-beta primer mix and a sample-barcoded 5' primer, a second PCR ran roughly 6 to 11 cycles. TCRdb used MiXCR to reprocess the 5' RACE reads, holding one entry per CDR3 protein. The data contain some 700,000 distinct CDR3 sequences, around a fifth of them singletons. Sequencing used blood. The receptors originated from a man in his sixties or seventies in good health.

This clonotype was counted between two and nine times. This rearrangement joins TRBV5-3 to TRBJ2-1; unclear D gene. TRBV5-3 is classed as an ORF, of uncertain function. This CDR3 has 16 residues. V lost 1 base to trimming and J lost 0 bases, with 11 bases between them. CDR3 sequence reads: CARSLPLWSSYNEQFF. CDR3 DNA: TGTGCCAGAAGCTTGCCCCTCTGGAGCTCCTACAATGAGCAGTTCTTC.

This clonotype was seen more than once but under ten times. This chain connects TRBV29-1 to TRBJ1-2; maybe TRBD1 (5 bases). This CDR3 spans 13 amino acids. Per germline, CDR1 SQVTM and CDR2 ANQGSEA. V lost 6 bases to trimming and J lost 5 bases, with 16 bases between them. CDR3 sequence (DNA): TGCAGCGTCAGGGAGGGTCCAACTTATGGCTACACCTTC. It is translated as CSVREGPTYGYTF.

Details on this clonotype: At one end, the junction sequence differs from germline, possibly due to a read error. This sequence joins TRBV7-9 and TRBJ2-6, with D hard to call. The CDR3 spans 14 residues. The germline V gene has CDR1 SEHNR and CDR2 FQNEAQ (reference sequence). The CDR3 DNA is TGTGCCAGCAGCTTAGAGACTGGGCCCAACGTCCTGACTTTC. Protein product: CASSLETGPNVLTF.

This clonotype has more than one count but fewer than ten. V is TRBV10-3 and J is TRBJ2-7; D call uncertain. Germline V gene sequence: CDR1 ENHRY, CDR2 SYGVKD. V shed 0 bases and J shed 1 base, with 4 bases lying between them. The CDR3 is 13 amino acids. The CDR3 spells CAISESRSYEQYV. As DNA, the CDR3 is TGTGCCATCAGTGAGTCGAGATCCTACGAGCAGTACGTC.

The chain recombines TRBV12-3 or TRBV12-4 with TRBJ2-7, with D possibly being TRBD2 (5 bases). Trimming cost V 1 base and J 0 bases, with 13 bases left between them. The CDR3 covers 16 residues. The CDR3 protein is CASSLGPLGVSYEQYF. DNA for the CDR3: TGTGCCAGCAGTTTAGGCCCCCTCGGGGTCTCCTACGAGCAGTACTTC.

The chain is built from TRBV7-2 and TRBJ2-5, with 8 positions matching TRBD2. V was clipped by 6 bases and J by 3 bases; unmatched bases: 9. This CDR3 has 15 residues. CDR1 and CDR2 (germline): SGHTA, FQGNSA. The CDR3 here is CASSFKREREETQYF. The CDR3 DNA reads as TGTGCCAGCAGTTTTAAGCGGGAGCGGGAAGAGACCCAGTACTTC.

V gene TRBV6-2 or TRBV6-3 combines with J gene TRBJ1-5; no clear D gene. CDR1 is MNHEY and CDR2 is SVGEGT in the germline V gene. This CDR3 spans 13 amino acids. V lost 5 bases and J 3 bases, leaving 8 bases between the germline ends. The CDR3 loop reads CASSPSLNQPQHF. CDR3 DNA: TGTGCCAGCAGTCCCTCCCTCAATCAGCCCCAGCATTTT.

This clonotype was seen a handful of times. The chain links TRBV12-3 or TRBV12-4 to TRBJ2-7; 8 bases map to TRBD2. V shed 2 bases, J shed 1 base, and the junction held 4 bases outside the gene matches. This CDR3 comprises 15 residues. This CDR3 reads CASSLRSSGSYEQYF. The CDR3 bases are TGTGCCAGCAGTTTAAGGTCTAGCGGGTCCTACGAGCAGTACTTC.

In its sample, this clonotype was seen a few times. The chain carries TRBV7-9 and TRBJ2-1; D is uncertain. This CDR3 region has 15 residues. Looked up from germline, CDR1 is SEHNR and CDR2 is FQNEAQ (reference sequence). The germline V and J ends were trimmed by 2 bases and 5 bases, with 13 bases remaining between them. CDR3 DNA: TGTGCCAGCAGCTTAAAGGTTTCGGCCCACAATGAGCAGTTCTTC. As protein: CASSLKVSAHNEQFF.

The sample holds a few counts of this clonotype. The rearrangement uses TRBV7-2 and TRBJ2-1; D is unresolved. This CDR3 contains 13 residues. V was trimmed by 2 bases and J by 5 bases, leaving 7 bases between them. Germline assignment: CDR1 SGHTA and CDR2 FQGNSA. CDR3 sequence reads: CASSLQQNNEQFF. The CDR3 DNA reads as TGTGCCAGCAGCTTACAGCAAAACAATGAGCAGTTCTTC.